This TCR beta chain was captured in a study of blood T cell repertoires in COVID-19. Overall study: Spain, Italy and the United States supplied samples that represented acute and convalescent COVID-19.

TCRdb's table, derived via immunoSEQ multiplex PCR, lists solely in-frame clones and lacks some. The sample has 60,000 to 75,000 clones; 83% are singletons. Deletions cut 5 bases from V and 6 bases from J, with 8 bases between. This CDR3 region has 12 residues. Looked up from germline, CDR1 is SEHNR and CDR2 is FQNEAQ (reference sequence). The chain is built from TRBV7-9 and TRBJ1-5, with D perhaps TRBD1 (5 bases). The sequence came from a human donor in a cohort sampled during active COVID-19. Sequencing was performed on peripheral blood. The CDR3 is CASSPDSQPQHF. CDR3 in DNA: TGTGCCAGCAGCCCCGACAGTCAGCCCCAGCATTTT.